These 10 T cell receptor beta chains came from one sample sequenced in a study of T cell changes during pregnancy in multiple sclerosis. The data were produced by immunoSEQ multiplex PCR, yet TCRdb's version contains in-frame clones alone and is incomplete. The sample holds around 26,000 clones, nearly 90% seen once. The sequenced sample was CD8+ T cells from peripheral blood mononuclear cells, obtained in the second trimester of pregnancy. These receptors all come from a female donor with multiple sclerosis, enrolled in a pregnancy study.

This rearrangement joins TRBV28 to TRBJ1-5, with 7 bases matching TRBD1. The CDR3 has 14 amino acids. Trimming took 6 bases from V and 2 from J; bases not matched to a gene: 4. Germline V gene data show CDR1 as MDHEN and CDR2 as SYDVKM. CDR3 in DNA: TGTGCCAGCAGACTCGGACAGGGCAATCAGCCCCAGCATTTT. Translated: CASRLGQGNQPQHF.

The V gene is TRBV7-2, the J gene TRBJ2-5; 16 bases align to TRBD2. Unmatched junction bases numbered 8, after V lost 5 bases and J lost 5 bases. Germline loops: CDR1 SGHTA, CDR2 FQGNSA. The CDR3 covers 17 residues. The CDR3, as DNA: TGTGCCAGCAGCCGGGGACTAGCGGGAGGGCGGGGGGAGACCCAGTACTTC. Encoded protein: CASSRGLAGGRGETQYF.

This chain joins TRBV4-3 and TRBJ2-1; tentative D call: TRBD2 (7 bases). Trimming cost V 5 bases and J 0 bases, with 20 bases left between them. CDR1 is LGHNA, CDR2 YSLEER, per germline. The CDR3 has 18 residues. The CDR3 here is CASSLWEGDFSSYNEQFF. Here the CDR3 DNA reads TGCGCCAGCAGCTTATGGGAGGGGGATTTCAGCTCCTACAATGAGCAGTTCTTC.

A few counts support this clone. V and J are TRBV9 and TRBJ2-7, with D possibly matching TRBD1 (5 bases). The CDR3 contains 14 residues. Germline CDR1 reads SGDLS; CDR2 reads YYNGEE. V dropped 0 bases and J dropped 5 bases, with 12 bases sitting between them. The CDR3 reads CASSVGKGLNEQYF. In nucleotides, the CDR3 is TGTGCCAGCAGCGTAGGTAAGGGGTTGAACGAGCAGTACTTC. Full variable domain (rest looked up from reference TRBV9 and TRBJ2-7): DSGVTQTPKHLITATGQRVTLRCSPRSGDLSVYWYQQSLDQGLQFLIQYYNGEERAKGNILERFSAQQFPDLHSELNLSSLELGDSALYFCASSVGKGLNEQYFGPGTRLTVT.

This CDR3 reads CASSEITSGPYEQYF. The CDR3 region has the DNA TGTGCCAGCAGTGAAATCACTAGCGGACCGTACGAGCAGTACTTC. The V and J genes are TRBV2 and TRBJ2-7; 8 bases align to TRBD2. Trimming took 2 bases from V and 4 from J; bases not matched to a gene: 7. Germline CDR1 SNHLY, CDR2 FYNNEI. This CDR3 comprises 15 residues. The full variable domain, with the rest looked up from reference TRBV2 and TRBJ2-7, is EPEVTQTPSHQVTQMGQEVILRCVPISNHLYFYWYRQILGQKVEFLVSFYNNEISEKSEIFDDQFSVERPDGSNFTLKIRSTKLEDSAMYFCASSEITSGPYEQYFGPGTRLTVT.

Only a few counts were recorded for this clone. The chain links TRBV10-3 to TRBJ2-1; tentative D call: TRBD2 (5 bases). The CDR3 contains 14 residues. From germline, CDR1 is ENHRY and CDR2 SYGVKD. V shed 2 bases and J shed 6 bases, with 11 bases lying between them. The CDR3 region is CAISETHGVNEQFF. The CDR3 DNA reads TGTGCCATCAGTGAGACGCACGGGGTCAATGAGCAGTTCTTC.

CDR3 in amino acids: CASSLDGRVRNTIYF. The CDR3 region has the DNA TGTGCCAGCAGCTTAGATGGCAGGGTCAGAAACACCATATATTTT. The rearrangement uses TRBV11-2 and TRBJ1-3, with a weak D call TRBD1 (5 bases). The length of the CDR3 is 15 residues. Germline CDR1 is SGHAT and CDR2 is FQNNGV. The V gene lost 0 bases and the J gene lost 5 bases, with 11 bases spanning the gap.

This rearrangement joins TRBV9 to TRBJ1-3; perhaps TRBD1 as D (5 bases). Germline CDR1 reads SGDLS; CDR2 reads YYNGEE. The length of the CDR3 is 16 residues. V lost 3 bases and J lost 1, with 14 bases in between. CDR3 amino acids: CASSAPGGESGNTIYF. The CDR3 nucleotides are TGTGCCAGCAGCGCCCCGGGAGGGGAGTCTGGAAACACCATATATTTT.

Only one count was recorded for this clone. The V gene is TRBV7-8, the J gene TRBJ2-7, with a tentative D call TRBD1 (6 bases). CDR1 SGHVS and CDR2 FQNEAQ come from the germline V gene. CDR3 size: 15 residues. The V and J ends lost 2 bases and 0 bases respectively, with 11 bases between them. CDR3 in amino acids: CASSLWQGPSYEQYF. In DNA, the CDR3 is TGTGCCAGCAGCTTATGGCAGGGGCCCTCCTACGAGCAGTACTTC.

This clone was seen only once. V usage is TRBV25-1 and J usage is TRBJ2-1; D not certain. CDR1 is MGHDK, CDR2 SYGVNS, per germline. The ends were cut back, 0 bases at V and 7 bases at J, with 7 bases in the middle. The CDR3 runs to 13 residues. CDR3 sequence reads: CASSEYNPNEQFF. CDR3 sequence (DNA): TGTGCCAGCAGTGAATACAATCCAAATGAGCAGTTCTTC.